This T cell receptor (beta chain) was recovered during a study of T-cell reconstitution after alpha-beta-depleted transplantation in children. This clonotype was observed at least ten times. Its antigen is undetermined. The authors prepared the TCRbeta library with unique molecular identifiers. Each CDR3 protein is one row after TCRdb ran MiXCR on the PCR reads. The table records 480,000 or so distinct CDR3 sequences, approximately 10% of them present only once. Study-level findings and limits: At the one-year point after transplant, T-cell counts and TCRbeta diversity were found to come mostly from T cells that had been newly produced.

The clonotype originates from a child aged 2-15 years with inherited bone marrow failure, due to receive a stem cell transplant. Specimen: PBMCs, collected before TCRalphabeta/CD19-depleted stem cell transplant.

The CDR3 is CASSQDLGSWWEQFF. CDR3 DNA sequence: TGTGCCAGCAGCCAAGATCTTGGGTCTTGGTGGGAGCAGTTCTTC. The genes are TRBV3-1 and TRBJ2-1; D is ambiguous. This CDR3 is 15 amino acids long. Germline CDR1 is LGHDT and CDR2 is YNNKEL (reference sequence). The ends were cut back, 0 bases at V and 10 bases at J, with 16 bases in the middle.